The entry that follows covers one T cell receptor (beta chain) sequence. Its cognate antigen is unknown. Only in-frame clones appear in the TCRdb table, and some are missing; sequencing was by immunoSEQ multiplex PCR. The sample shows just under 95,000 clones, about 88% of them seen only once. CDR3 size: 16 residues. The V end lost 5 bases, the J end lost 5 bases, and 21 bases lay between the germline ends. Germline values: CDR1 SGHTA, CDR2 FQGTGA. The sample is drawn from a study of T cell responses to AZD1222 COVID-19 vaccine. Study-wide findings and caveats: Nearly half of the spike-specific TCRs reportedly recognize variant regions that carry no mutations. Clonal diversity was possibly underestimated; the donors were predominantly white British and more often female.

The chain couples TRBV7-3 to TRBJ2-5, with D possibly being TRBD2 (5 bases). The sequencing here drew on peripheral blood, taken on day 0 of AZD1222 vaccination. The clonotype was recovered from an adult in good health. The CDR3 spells CASSAGPDLGGETQYF. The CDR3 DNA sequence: TGTGCCAGCAGCGCCGGCCCTGACTTGGGCGGGGAGACCCAGTACTTC.